Shown below are 3 T cell receptor beta chains from a single sample sequenced in a study of blood T cell repertoires in COVID-19. Clones were read by immunoSEQ multiplex PCR, and TCRdb kept only the in-frame ones, dropping some. The table has around 290,000 clones, about 89% seen once. Material: peripheral blood. The receptors come from a man aged 35 to 55 with acute or convalescent COVID-19.

The V gene is TRBV4-2, the J gene TRBJ2-7; a possible D gene is TRBD2 (6 bases). The V gene's germline CDR1 is LGHNA and CDR2 YNFKEQ. Trimming removed 1 base at V and 0 bases at J, with 10 bases between. CDR3 size: 15 residues. The CDR3 coding sequence is TGTGCCAGCAGCCAAGGGGCGGGGAGCTCCTACGAGCAGTACTTC. Translation gives CASSQGAGSSYEQYF.

The gene calls are TRBV7-2 and TRBJ2-6; no firm D call. This CDR3 contains 18 residues. The germline CDR1 and CDR2 sequences are SGHTA and FQGNSA. Trimming pared 5 bases from V and 0 bases from J, leaving 17 bases between. The CDR3 loop reads CASSPFWVRISGANVLTF. In DNA form, the CDR3 reads TGTGCCAGCAGCCCTTTTTGGGTCAGGATCTCTGGGGCCAACGTCCTGACTTTC.

The table lists this clone with a count of one. V gene TRBV6-1 combines with J gene TRBJ1-2; TRBD1 aligns across 8 bases. The trim removed 4 bases at V and 2 bases at J, leaving 9 bases unmatched. This CDR3 has 16 amino acids. The germline V gene has CDR1 MNHNS and CDR2 SASEGT. The CDR3 DNA reads as TGTGCCAGCAGTGCGTCCCTCAACAGGGGGAACTATGGCTACACCTTC. Its translation is CASSASLNRGNYGYTF.